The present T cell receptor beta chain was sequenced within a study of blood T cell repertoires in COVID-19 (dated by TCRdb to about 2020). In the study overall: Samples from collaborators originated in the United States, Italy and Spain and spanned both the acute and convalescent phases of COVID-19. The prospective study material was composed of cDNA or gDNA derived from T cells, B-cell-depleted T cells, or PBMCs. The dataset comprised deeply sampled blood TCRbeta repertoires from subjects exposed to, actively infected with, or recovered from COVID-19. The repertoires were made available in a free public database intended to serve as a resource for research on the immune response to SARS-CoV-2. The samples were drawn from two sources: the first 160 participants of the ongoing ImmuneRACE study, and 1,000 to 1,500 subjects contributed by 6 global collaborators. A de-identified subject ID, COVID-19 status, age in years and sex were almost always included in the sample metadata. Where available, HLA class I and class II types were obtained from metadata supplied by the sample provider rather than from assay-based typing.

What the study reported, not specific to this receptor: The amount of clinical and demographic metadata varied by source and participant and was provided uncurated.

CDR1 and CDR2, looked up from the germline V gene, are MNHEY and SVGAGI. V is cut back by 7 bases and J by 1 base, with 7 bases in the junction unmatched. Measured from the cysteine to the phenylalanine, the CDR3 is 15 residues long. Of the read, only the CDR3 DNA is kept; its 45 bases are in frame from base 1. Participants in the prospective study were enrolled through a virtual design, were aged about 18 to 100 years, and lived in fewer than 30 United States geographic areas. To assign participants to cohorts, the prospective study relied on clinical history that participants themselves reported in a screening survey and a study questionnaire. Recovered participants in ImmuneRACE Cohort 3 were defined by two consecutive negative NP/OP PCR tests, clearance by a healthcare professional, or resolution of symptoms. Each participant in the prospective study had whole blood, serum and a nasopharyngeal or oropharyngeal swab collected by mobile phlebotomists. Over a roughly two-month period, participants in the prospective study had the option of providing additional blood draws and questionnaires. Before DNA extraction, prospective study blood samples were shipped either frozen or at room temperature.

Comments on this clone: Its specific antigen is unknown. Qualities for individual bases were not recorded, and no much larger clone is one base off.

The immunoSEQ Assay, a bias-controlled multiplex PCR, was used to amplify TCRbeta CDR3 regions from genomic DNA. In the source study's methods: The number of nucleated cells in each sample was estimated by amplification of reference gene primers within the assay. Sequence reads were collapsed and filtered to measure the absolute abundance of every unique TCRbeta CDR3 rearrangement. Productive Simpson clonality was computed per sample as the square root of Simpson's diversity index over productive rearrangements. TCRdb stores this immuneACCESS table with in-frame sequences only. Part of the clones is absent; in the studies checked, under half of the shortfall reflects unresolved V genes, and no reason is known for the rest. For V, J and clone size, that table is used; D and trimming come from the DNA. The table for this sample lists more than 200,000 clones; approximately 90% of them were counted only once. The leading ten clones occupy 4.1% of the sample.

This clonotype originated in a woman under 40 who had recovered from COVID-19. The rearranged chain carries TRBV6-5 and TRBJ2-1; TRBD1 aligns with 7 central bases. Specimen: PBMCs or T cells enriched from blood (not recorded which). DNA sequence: TGTGCCAGCACCCAGGGGGATGGATCCTACAATGAGCAGTTCTTC. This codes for CASTQGDGSYNEQFF.